These T cell receptor beta chains were read from a single sample in a study of T cell responses to AZD1222 COVID-19 vaccine. Sequencing was performed with immunoSEQ multiplex PCR; in TCRdb, only in-frame clones are kept and a portion is missing. Counted here are 80,000 to 90,000 clones, roughly nine tenths occurring once; the ten biggest clones make up 2.2%. Material: peripheral blood, obtained on day 0 of AZD1222 vaccination. The receptors derive from an adult in good health. CDR3s include the opening cysteine and the closing phenylalanine or tryptophan. Each record gives: J gene, clone size, V gene, D gene, CDR3 length, CDR3 protein, CDR3 DNA. The D gene is left open where the match is weak. Expanded clones are given a class, and other clones once, few, many or no size at all.

>TRBJ1-1|-|TRBV11-2|-|12
CASSLEFSEAFF
TGTGCCAGCAGCTTAGAATTTTCTGAAGCTTTCTTT
>TRBJ1-1|-|TRBV9|-|16
CASSVEVGNMNTEAFF
TGTGCCAGCAGCGTAGAGGTAGGGAACATGAACACTGAAGCTTTCTTT
>TRBJ1-4|-|TRBV4-3|-|19
CASSQVWVKGGATNEKLFF
TGCGCCAGCAGCCAAGTTTGGGTCAAAGGAGGCGCAACTAATGAAAAACTGTTTTTT
>TRBJ1-1|-|TRBV19|-|14
CASSIRGMNTEAFF
TGTGCCAGTAGTATAAGAGGCATGAACACTGAAGCTTTCTTT
>TRBJ1-4|few|TRBV30|-|17
CAWSPPGGGGSGEKLFF
TGTGCCTGGAGTCCTCCGGGCGGAGGGGGTTCCGGTGAAAAACTGTTTTTT
>TRBJ1-1|-|TRBV30|-|13
CAWNRRTNTEAFF
TGTGCCTGGAATCGGCGGACGAACACTGAAGCTTTCTTT
>TRBJ1-4|-|TRBV7-2|-|18
CASSFPSSARATNEKLFF
TGTGCCAGCAGCTTTCCTAGTTCCGCCCGAGCAACTAATGAAAAACTGTTTTTT
>TRBJ1-6|-|TRBV5-1|-|13
CASRMEANSPLHF
TGCGCCAGCAGGATGGAGGCGAATTCACCCCTCCACTTT
>TRBJ1-5|-|TRBV7-9|-|14
CASSPGGGNQPQHF
TGTGCCAGCAGCCCCGGGGGAGGCAATCAGCCCCAGCATTTT
>TRBJ1-2|-|TRBV2|TRBD1|15
CASREDRGSNYGYTF
TGTGCCAGCAGGGAGGACAGGGGGAGTAACTATGGCTACACCTTC
>TRBJ1-2|-|TRBV27|TRBD1|15
CASTLTGSYNYGYTF
TGTGCCAGCACCCTGACAGGGAGCTATAACTATGGCTACACCTTC
>TRBJ1-2|-|TRBV6-6|-|12
CASSYETGFDTF
TGTGCCAGCAGTTACGAAACAGGGTTCGACACCTTC
>TRBJ2-1|-|TRBV5-4|-|12
CASSPEGNEQFF
TGTGCCAGCAGCCCGGAAGGGAATGAGCAGTTCTTC
>TRBJ1-5|-|TRBV7-9|-|13
CASSLVEGQPQHF
TGTGCCAGCAGCTTAGTGGAGGGTCAGCCCCAGCATTTT
>TRBJ2-1|-|TRBV3-1/TRBV3-2|TRBD2|15
CASSLLAGPHNEQFF
TGTGCCAGCAGCCTTCTAGCGGGGCCCCACAATGAGCAGTTCTTC
>TRBJ2-3|-|TRBV11-2|-|16
CASSLSGTRFTDTQYF
TGTGCCAGCAGCTTAAGTGGGACCAGATTTACAGATACGCAGTATTTT
>TRBJ2-4|-|TRBV6-5|-|15
CASRASRVSKNIQYF
TGTGCCAGCAGAGCCTCCAGGGTATCCAAAAACATTCAGTACTTC
>TRBJ2-7|-|TRBV6-4|-|14
CASTHSPGAYEQYF
TGTGCCAGCACTCATAGCCCCGGTGCCTACGAGCAGTACTTC
>TRBJ1-4|-|TRBV7-9|-|15
CASSLPRGPPEKLFF
TGTGCCAGCAGCCTTCCTCGGGGGCCGCCTGAAAAACTGTTTTTT
>TRBJ1-2|-|TRBV7-8|-|14
CASSFYRDNYGYTF
TGTGCCAGCAGCTTTTACAGGGATAACTATGGCTACACCTTC
>TRBJ2-2|-|TRBV18|-|15
CASSPPGTGTGELFF
TGTGCCAGCTCACCACCCGGGACGGGCACCGGGGAGCTGTTTTTT
>TRBJ2-3|-|TRBV9|TRBD2|16
CASSSRLAGGSNTQYF
TGTGCCAGCAGCTCTCGTCTAGCGGGGGGCAGCAATACGCAGTATTTT
>TRBJ1-3|-|TRBV5-1|TRBD1|15
CASSYQGAYGNTIYF
TGCGCCAGCAGCTACCAGGGGGCGTATGGAAACACCATATATTTT
>TRBJ1-6|-|TRBV2|TRBD1|18
CASSEGQGGGSYNSPLHF
TGTGCCAGCAGTGAAGGACAGGGTGGTGGCTCCTATAATTCACCCCTCCACTTT
>TRBJ1-5|-|TRBV2|-|12
CASSRDIQPQHF
TGTGCCAGCAGTCGCGACATTCAGCCCCAGCATTTT
>TRBJ2-1|-|TRBV24-1|-|13
CATSDLMGGEQFF
TGTGCCACCAGTGATTTAATGGGGGGTGAGCAGTTCTTC
>TRBJ1-2|-|TRBV12-3/TRBV12-4|-|12
CASSLGQGGGTF
TGTGCCAGCAGTTTAGGCCAGGGTGGAGGCACCTTC
>TRBJ1-2|-|TRBV3-1/TRBV3-2|TRBD1|14
CASSQRTGTLAYTF
TGTGCCAGCAGCCAAAGGACAGGGACCCTCGCCTACACCTTC
>TRBJ2-5|-|TRBV2|-|12
CASKVFQETQYF
TGTGCCAGCAAAGTGTTCCAAGAGACCCAGTACTTC
>TRBJ2-3|-|TRBV6-2/TRBV6-3|TRBD1|14
CASSLRQGPDTQYF
TGTGCCAGCAGTCTTCGACAGGGCCCAGATACGCAGTATTTT
>TRBJ2-4|-|TRBV21-1|-|19
CASSIWTGKKKLAKNIQYF
TGTGCCAGCAGCATATGGACAGGGAAAAAAAAATTAGCCAAAAACATTCAGTACTTC
>TRBJ1-3|-|TRBV6-5|-|14
CARDPTEARDTIYF
TGTGCCAGAGATCCGACAGAAGCCAGGGACACCATATATTTT
>TRBJ2-4|-|TRBV19|TRBD2|14
CASSDPGLINIQYF
TGTGCCAGTAGTGACCCGGGACTAATAAACATTCAGTACTTC
>TRBJ2-1|-|TRBV7-8|TRBD2|17
CASSLSSAGGAYNEQFF
TGTGCCAGCAGCTTATCATCAGCGGGAGGAGCCTACAATGAGCAGTTCTTC
>TRBJ2-7|once|TRBV7-8|-|14
CATAPPGAEYEQYF
TGTGCCACCGCCCCCCCGGGGGCAGAATACGAGCAGTACTTC
>TRBJ2-3|-|TRBV6-5|TRBD1|14
CASTGTGRTDTQYF
TGTGCCAGCACCGGGACAGGTCGCACAGATACGCAGTATTTT
>TRBJ2-3|-|TRBV9|TRBD1|16
CASSERTGDVTDTQYF
TGTGCCAGCAGCGAAAGGACAGGGGATGTCACAGATACGCAGTATTTT
>TRBJ2-3|-|TRBV6-5|-|13
CASETAGSDTQYF
TGTGCCAGTGAAACGGCAGGATCAGATACGCAGTATTTT
>TRBJ2-7|-|TRBV11-2|-|17
CASSFSRASLSYYEQYF
TGTGCCAGCAGCTTTAGCAGGGCATCCCTCTCGTACTACGAGCAGTACTTC
>TRBJ2-1|-|TRBV5-5|TRBD2|15
CASTMTGGRRSEQFF
TGTGCCAGCACCATGACTGGCGGGAGACGGAGTGAGCAGTTCTTC
>TRBJ1-2|-|TRBV28|-|14
CASRKTVTIHGYTF
TGTGCCAGCAGGAAAACAGTTACCATCCATGGCTACACCTTC